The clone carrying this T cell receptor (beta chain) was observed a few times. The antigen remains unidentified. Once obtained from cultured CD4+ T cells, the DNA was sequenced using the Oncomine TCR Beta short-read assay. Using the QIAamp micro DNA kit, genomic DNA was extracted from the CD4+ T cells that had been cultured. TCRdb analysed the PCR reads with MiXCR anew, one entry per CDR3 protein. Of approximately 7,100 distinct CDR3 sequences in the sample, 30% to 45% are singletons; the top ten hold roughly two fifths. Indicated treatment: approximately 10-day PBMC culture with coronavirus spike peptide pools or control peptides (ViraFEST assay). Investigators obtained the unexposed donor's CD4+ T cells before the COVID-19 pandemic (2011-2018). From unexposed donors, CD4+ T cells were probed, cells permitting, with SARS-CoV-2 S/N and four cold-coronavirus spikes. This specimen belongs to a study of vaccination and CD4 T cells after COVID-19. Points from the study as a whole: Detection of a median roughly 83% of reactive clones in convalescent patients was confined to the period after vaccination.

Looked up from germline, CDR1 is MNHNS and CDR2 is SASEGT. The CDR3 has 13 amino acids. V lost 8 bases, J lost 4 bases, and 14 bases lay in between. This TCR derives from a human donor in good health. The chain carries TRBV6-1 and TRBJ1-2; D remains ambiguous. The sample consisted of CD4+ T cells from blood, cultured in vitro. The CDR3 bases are TGTGCCAGCTGGACGGGAACTGGCTATGGCTACACCTTC. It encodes CASWTGTGYGYTF.